Each of the 31 T cell receptor beta chains below was sequenced from the same sample in a study of beta chain features in type 1 diabetes. The study's findings and limits: Patients with Type 1 diabetes showed moderately but significantly shorter TCRB CDR3s in all four CD4+ subsets.

These receptors lack a known antigen. Since all of the isolated RNA was reverse transcribed, expressed TCRB transcripts were what got sequenced. Measured with immunoSEQ multiplex PCR; TCRdb has only the in-frame clones, and not every one. The table shows about 140,000 clones, with about 13% occurring only once. Sequencing used central memory CD4+ T cells from blood. All receptors come from a man aged 18-30 years with type 1 diabetes.

The table lists this clone with a few counts. This chain uses TRBV7-2 with TRBJ2-1; 7 nucleotides match TRBD1. CDR3 length equals 14 residues. Germline V lookup: CDR1 SGHTA, CDR2 FQGNSA. The V gene end was trimmed by 7 bases and the J gene end by 6 bases; junction bases not matched to a gene: 9. CDR3 in DNA: TGTGCCAGCACCACGACAGGGAGTTCCAATGAGCAGTTCTTC. Protein sequence: CASTTTGSSNEQFF.

The chain recombines TRBV10-1 with TRBJ2-1; tentative D call: TRBD2 (5 bases). The germline V and J ends were trimmed by 2 bases and 8 bases, with 16 bases remaining between them. CDR1 is WNHNN and CDR2 is SYGVQD in the germline V gene (reference sequence). There are 15 residues in the CDR3. The CDR3: CASSEGLKSIDEQFF. CDR3 nucleotides: TGCGCCAGCAGTGAGGGACTCAAGAGTATCGATGAGCAGTTCTTC.

Written as DNA, the CDR3 is TGCAGTGCCCCCGGGACAGAAGGCTACACCTTC. This codes for CSAPGTEGYTF. This chain joins TRBV20-1 and TRBJ1-2; 7 bases agree with TRBD1. The junction had 6 bases not matched to a gene; V was cut back by 6 bases and J by 8 bases. CDR1 is DFQATT, CDR2 SNEGSKA, per germline (reference sequence). This CDR3 region has 11 residues.

This sequence joins TRBV6-1 and TRBJ2-1, with 7 positions matching TRBD2. V trimming: 7 bases; J trimming: 7 bases; junction bases outside the gene matches: 7. This CDR3 region has 13 residues. CDR1 and CDR2 (germline): MNHNS, SASEGT. As DNA, the CDR3 is TGTGCCAGCAAGGTAGCGGGTAAAAATGAGCAGTTCTTC. Protein: CASKVAGKNEQFF.

The V and J genes are TRBV28 and TRBJ1-5; TRBD1 agrees at 7 bases. CDR3 length: 19 residues. CDR1 MDHEN and CDR2 SYDVKM come from the germline V gene. The junction had 16 bases not matched to a gene; V was cut back by 3 bases and J by 2 bases. The CDR3 protein is CASSFSENRGRGGNQPQHF. The DNA for the CDR3 is TGTGCCAGCAGTTTTTCGGAGAACAGGGGTCGGGGCGGCAATCAGCCCCAGCATTTT. The full variable domain, its missing parts supplied by reference TRBV28 and TRBJ1-5, is DVKVTQSSRYLVKRTGEKVFLECVQDMDHENMFWYRQDPGLGLRLIYFSYDVKMKEKGDIPEGYSVSREKKERFSLILESASTNQTSMYLCASSFSENRGRGGNQPQHFGDGTRLSIL.

This clone was counted many times. The CDR3 DNA follows: TGTGCCAGCAGCGTAAATCCGGCGGGCACAGATACGCAGTATTTT. It specifies CASSVNPAGTDTQYF. The gene calls are TRBV7-9 and TRBJ2-3; D gene unclear. CDR1 and CDR2 from the germline V gene are SEHNR and FQNEAQ (reference sequence). V shed 5 bases and J shed 1 base, with 13 bases lying between them. The CDR3 length is 15 residues.

The chain uses TRBV2 and TRBJ1-5, with 8 nucleotides matching TRBD1. The junction had 8 bases not matched to a gene; V was cut back by 6 bases and J by 7 bases. This CDR3 spans 14 amino acids. From germline, CDR1 is SNHLY and CDR2 FYNNEI. CDR3 sequence (DNA): TGTGCCAGCAGGAAAGGGACAGGAGGGCAGCCCCAGCATTTT. This gives the protein CASRKGTGGQPQHF.

This clone was detected only a few times. V gene TRBV10-3 combines with J gene TRBJ2-5; D ambiguous. The V end lost 6 bases, the J end lost 1 base, and 3 bases lay between the germline ends. The CDR3 consists of 11 residues. Looked up from germline, CDR1 is ENHRY and CDR2 is SYGVKD. CDR3 amino acids: CAIRVQETQYF. DNA of the CDR3: TGTGCCATCAGAGTCCAAGAGACCCAGTACTTC.

This chain links TRBV5-1 with TRBJ2-3; 8 nucleotides align to TRBD2. The CDR3 is 15 amino acids. Germline V gene sequence: CDR1 SGHRS, CDR2 YFSETQ. The V and J ends lost 4 bases and 0 bases, in that order; junction bases with no gene match: 4. CDR3 amino acids: CASSLLAASTDTQYF. CDR3 in DNA: TGCGCCAGCAGCCTACTAGCGGCTAGCACAGATACGCAGTATTTT.

The genes are TRBV7-3 and TRBJ2-3, with a weak D call TRBD2 (6 bases). The CDR3 runs 13 residues. Trimming removed 5 bases from V and 6 bases from J, with 12 bases in between. Germline CDR1 reads SGHTA; CDR2 reads FQGTGA. The CDR3 sequence: CASSATSRDTQYF. CDR3 bases: TGTGCCAGCAGCGCCACTAGCAGGGATACGCAGTATTTT. Looking up the rest from reference TRBV7-3 and TRBJ2-3 gives the full variable domain: GAGVSQTPSNKVTEKGKYVELRCDPISGHTALYWYRQSLGQGPEFLIYFQGTGAADDSGLPNDRFFAVRPEGSVSTLKIQRTERGDSAVYLCASSATSRDTQYFGPGTRLTVL.

The chain is built from TRBV29-1 and TRBJ2-5; no clear D gene. Trimming left V 4 bases short and J 5 bases short, with 14 bases between. Germline V CDR1 and CDR2: SQVTM, ANQGSEA. The CDR3 covers 13 residues. The CDR3 reads CSVGRDLGETQYF. The CDR3 nucleotides read TGCAGCGTTGGAAGGGATCTCGGGGAGACCCAGTACTTC.

This clone came up a few times. The chain is built from TRBV4-1 and TRBJ2-7; possibly TRBD2 for D (6 bases). The CDR3 loop spans 13 amino acids. Germline-derived CDR1 and CDR2 are MGHRA and YSYEKL. The V gene lost 3 bases and the J gene lost 8 bases, with 14 bases spanning the gap. Here the CDR3 reads CASSQEGGSKQYF. CDR3 coding DNA: TGCGCCAGCAGCCAGGAGGGTGGTTCCAAGCAGTACTTC.

This clone was detected a few times. The chain combines TRBV4-1 with TRBJ1-1; D gene uncertain. This CDR3 comprises 19 residues. Germline assignment: CDR1 MGHRA and CDR2 YSYEKL. V gave up 0 bases and J gave up 0 bases, with 20 bases separating them. The CDR3 spells CASSQDLLPGSRMNTEAFF. The CDR3 nucleotides read TGCGCCAGCAGCCAAGATCTTCTGCCGGGATCACGAATGAACACTGAAGCTTTCTTT.

This clone has just a few counts. This rearrangement joins TRBV5-1 to TRBJ2-5; 8 nucleotides line up with TRBD1. J was trimmed by 5 bases and V by 4 bases; bases with no gene match: 10. Germline V gives CDR1 SGHRS, CDR2 YFSETQ. CDR3 size: 15 residues. CDR3 nucleotides: TGCGCCAGCAGCCTAGGACAGGGATCGTTGGAGACCCAGTACTTC. Residues: CASSLGQGSLETQYF.

This clone came up a few times. The same CDR3 can be traced to other DNA sequences in this sample. This sequence joins TRBV5-6 and TRBJ2-5; no reliable D call. This CDR3 has 13 amino acids. The V gene's germline CDR1 is SGHDT and CDR2 YYEEEE. The V end lost 2 bases, the J end lost 3 bases, and 8 bases lay between the germline ends. The CDR3 loop is CASSLRGEETQYF. CDR3 sequence (DNA): TGTGCCAGCAGCTTACGAGGAGAAGAGACCCAGTACTTC.

The rearrangement links TRBV6-5 to TRBJ2-2; the match to TRBD1 covers 7 bases. The germline V gene has CDR1 MNHEY and CDR2 SVGAGI. The CDR3 is 15 amino acids. The V and J ends lost 7 bases and 6 bases, in that order; junction bases with no gene match: 11. This chain's CDR3 is CASIPSRGHSGELFF. CDR3 coding DNA: TGTGCCAGCATCCCTTCTAGGGGGCATTCCGGGGAGCTGTTTTTT.

This clone turned up a few times. This chain links TRBV6-6 with TRBJ1-3; D uncertain. The CDR3 consists of 14 residues. Deletions cut 6 bases from V and 0 bases from J, with 9 bases between. Germline-derived CDR1 and CDR2 are MNHNY and SVGAGI (reference sequence). The CDR3 loop is CASSSENSGNTIYF. In DNA form, the CDR3 reads TGTGCCAGCAGCTCCGAAAACTCTGGAAACACCATATATTTT.

The J gene is TRBJ2-1, the V gene TRBV5-1, with D unresolved. This CDR3 region has 15 residues. With 0 bases removed from V and 9 bases from J, the gap between germline ends came to 16 bases. Germline CDR1 reads SGHRS; CDR2 reads YFSETQ. DNA of the CDR3: TGCGCCAGCAGCTTGGTATGGCAAACCGAGACTGAGCAGTTCTTC. Its protein is CASSLVWQTETEQFF.

The chain combines TRBV30 with TRBJ2-5; 7 bases match TRBD1. The CDR3 contains 13 residues. V was pared by 0 bases and J by 5 bases, with 3 bases of the junction left unmatched. Germline values: CDR1 GTSNPN, CDR2 SVGIG (reference sequence). Here the CDR3 DNA reads TGTGCCTGGAGTGTACAGGGGTTGGAGACCCAGTACTTC. Protein product: CAWSVQGLETQYF.

V is TRBV29-1 and J is TRBJ2-7, with D maybe TRBD1 (6 bases). Germline-derived CDR1 and CDR2 are SQVTM and ANQGSEA. Trimming took 1 base from V and 0 from J, leaving 13 bases between them. The CDR3 contains 15 residues. This CDR3 reads CSVEGRGTTSYEQYF. CDR3 sequence (DNA): TGCAGCGTTGAAGGAAGAGGGACAACCTCCTACGAGCAGTACTTC.

This clone appeared a few times. The chain has TRBV9 and TRBJ1-5; D is uncertain. In germline, CDR1 is SGDLS, CDR2 YYNGEE. CDR3 length equals 13 residues. Trimming removed 0 bases at V and 5 bases at J, with 6 bases between. The CDR3 DNA reads as TGTGCCAGCAGCGTAGCTGAGGATCAGCCCCAGCATTTT. Protein sequence: CASSVAEDQPQHF.

This clone was detected only a few times. The chain uses TRBV30 and TRBJ1-4; D uncertain. Germline V CDR1 and CDR2: GTSNPN, SVGIG (reference sequence). V shed 7 bases and J shed 0 bases, with 12 bases lying between them. CDR3 length equals 14 residues. The CDR3 loop reads CASTRQATNEKLFF. CDR3 DNA: TGTGCCTCCACCCGACAAGCAACTAATGAAAAACTGTTTTTT.

The rearrangement joins TRBV7-9 to TRBJ2-1; 7 nucleotides line up with TRBD1. Germline CDR1 is SEHNR and CDR2 is FQNEAQ (reference sequence). Trimming cost V 5 bases and J 3 bases; bases outside gene matches: 10. The CDR3 consists of 16 residues. In DNA, the CDR3 is TGTGCCAGCAGCCCCGACAGGGTCACCTACTACAATGAGCAGTTCTTC. Translating it yields CASSPDRVTYYNEQFF.

The chain links TRBV4-1 to TRBJ1-4, with D unresolved. V was shortened by 0 bases and J by 0 bases, with 11 bases between the two germline ends. Germline lookup yields CDR1 MGHRA and CDR2 YSYEKL. The CDR3 covers 17 residues. CDR3 sequence reads: CASSQDRERTTNEKLFF. The CDR3 coding sequence is TGCGCCAGCAGCCAAGATCGGGAGCGAACAACTAATGAAAAACTGTTTTTT.

This chain uses TRBV10-3 with TRBJ2-2; D not certain. Per the germline V gene, CDR1 is ENHRY and CDR2 is SYGVKD. V gave up 6 bases and J gave up 7 bases, with 12 bases separating them. The CDR3 is 13 residues long. The CDR3 loop is CAIRVSGSGELFF. In DNA form, the CDR3 reads TGTGCCATCAGAGTTTCCGGAAGCGGGGAGCTGTTTTTT.

This clone has more than one count but fewer than ten. In DNA, the CDR3 is TGCAGCGTCGGACAGGGGGTTTCCAACACCATATATTTT. Its translation: CSVGQGVSNTIYF. V is TRBV29-1 and J is TRBJ1-3; 10 nucleotides match TRBD1. Germline values: CDR1 SQVTM, CDR2 ANQGSEA. This CDR3 contains 13 residues. J lost 7 bases, V lost 6 bases, and 6 bases had no gene match.

This clone has a handful of counts. The gene calls are TRBV19 and TRBJ2-1, with 10 bases lining up with TRBD2. The V gene's germline CDR1 is LNHDA and CDR2 SQIVND (reference sequence). V trimming: 3 bases; J trimming: 7 bases; junction bases outside the gene matches: 6. CDR3 length equals 15 residues. The CDR3 DNA reads TGTGCCAGTAGTATTGGACTAGCGGCCCAAAATGAGCAGTTCTTC. Amino acid sequence: CASSIGLAAQNEQFF.

The sample holds a few counts of this clone. The chain links TRBV2 to TRBJ2-3, with D perhaps TRBD2 (5 bases). Germline V lookup: CDR1 SNHLY, CDR2 FYNNEI. V dropped 10 bases and J dropped 4 bases, with 15 bases sitting between them. The CDR3 has 13 amino acids. CDR3 sequence: CATQEASADTQYF. Written as DNA, the CDR3 is TGTGCCACCCAGGAGGCGTCGGCAGATACGCAGTATTTT.

This clone was picked up many times. This chain uses TRBV30 with TRBJ2-7, with D unresolved. V dropped 0 bases and J dropped 7 bases, with 13 bases sitting between them. The CDR3 is 13 residues long. CDR1 is GTSNPN, CDR2 SVGIG, per germline (reference sequence). In nucleotides, the CDR3 is TGTGCCTGGAGTGTATGGCTGGCTAGAGAGCAGTACTTC. This translates into CAWSVWLAREQYF.

In its sample, this clone is medium-sized (0.01 to 0.1%). This chain uses TRBV10-3 with TRBJ2-1; D not certain. This CDR3 has 14 amino acids. Germline V gives CDR1 ENHRY, CDR2 SYGVKD. V lost 6 bases and J lost 3, with 12 bases in between. CDR3 in DNA: TGTGCCATCAGATACTCCCAGATCTACAATGAGCAGTTCTTC. It yields the protein CAIRYSQIYNEQFF.

This sequence joins TRBV30 and TRBJ2-1, with 8 bases identical to TRBD1. V trimming: 2 bases; J trimming: 7 bases; junction bases outside the gene matches: 7. Germline CDR1 reads GTSNPN; CDR2 reads SVGIG (reference sequence). CDR3 length: 14 amino acids. The CDR3 loop reads CAWSSGGKRNEQFF. CDR3 nucleotide sequence: TGTGCCTGGAGTTCAGGGGGCAAGAGGAATGAGCAGTTCTTC.